Listed below are T cell receptor beta chains from one sample, sequenced in a study of cytomegalovirus exposure and HLA in healthy donors. Assay used: immunoSEQ multiplex PCR; TCRdb lists only in-frame clones, some missing. Of over 95,000 clones detected, under 85% appear once; the ten largest clones hold roughly 9.8%. The sequenced material came from PBMCs. The source is a man in his forties in good health and CMV-seropositive. Each CDR3 is given with its conserved first and last residue. A D gene is named only where the DNA matches it firmly. Rows give clone size only sometimes, using once, few, many, or a class for an expanded clone.

v_call	j_call	d_call	clone_size	cdr3_aa	cdr3_nt
TRBV10-3	TRBJ1-4	NA	NA	CAIQSPEVKGVTEKLFF	TGTGCCATCCAATCGCCAGAGGTGAAAGGGGTAACTGAAAAACTGTTTTTT
TRBV5-4	TRBJ2-2	TRBD1	NA	CASSLGRTGAPGELFF	TGTGCCAGCAGCTTGGGACGGACAGGGGCCCCCGGGGAGCTGTTTTTT
TRBV7-9	TRBJ2-3	TRBD1	few	CASSLVGQGRTDTQYF	TGTGCCAGCAGCTTAGTCGGACAGGGGCGAACAGATACGCAGTATTTT
TRBV11-1	TRBJ2-3	TRBD2	NA	CASSISGGAGDTQYF	TGTGCCAGCAGCATTAGCGGGGGGGCTGGAGATACGCAGTATTTT
TRBV27	TRBJ1-3	NA	NA	CASSLSPGWAGNTIYF	TGTGCCAGCAGTTTATCGCCAGGGTGGGCTGGAAACACCATATATTTT
TRBV28	TRBJ2-3	NA	NA	CASSFGSVAFDTQYF	TGTGCCAGCAGTTTTGGTAGCGTGGCCTTCGATACGCAGTATTTT
TRBV25-1	TRBJ2-7	NA	NA	CAVRHRFLREQYF	TGTGCCGTGCGGCATAGATTCCTACGAGAGCAGTACTTC
TRBV27	TRBJ2-7	TRBD1	few	CASSPGTATSSYEQYF	TGTGCCAGCAGCCCCGGGACAGCTACAAGCTCCTACGAGCAGTACTTC
TRBV27	TRBJ1-1	TRBD1	NA	CASKKGTGGLNTEAFF	TGTGCCAGCAAGAAGGGGACAGGTGGCCTGAACACTGAAGCTTTCTTT
TRBV7-9	TRBJ2-5	NA	NA	CASSSQQETQYF	TGTGCCAGCAGCTCGCAGCAAGAGACCCAGTACTTC
TRBV7-2	TRBJ1-5	NA	few	CASSLGRGGQPQHF	TGTGCCAGCAGCTTAGGGAGGGGGGGTCAGCCCCAGCATTTT
TRBV6-5	TRBJ2-2	NA	few	CASSYSYSTGELFF	TGTGCCAGCAGTTACTCTTACAGCACCGGGGAGCTGTTTTTT
TRBV6-6	TRBJ2-6	TRBD1	few	CASSWDSSGANVLTF	TGTGCCAGCAGTTGGGACAGCTCTGGGGCCAACGTCCTGACTTTC
TRBV6-5	TRBJ2-7	TRBD1	NA	CASSPDRGYEQYF	TGTGCCAGCAGTCCCGACAGGGGCTACGAGCAGTACTTC
TRBV18	TRBJ1-2	TRBD1	NA	CASSLSGTVTYGYTF	TGTGCCAGCTCACTGTCCGGGACAGTAACCTATGGCTACACCTTC
TRBV11-2	TRBJ2-3	NA	NA	CASSLGVGHTDTQYF	TGTGCCAGCAGCTTAGGTGTCGGACACACAGATACGCAGTATTTT
TRBV19	TRBJ1-1	TRBD1	NA	CASSIGQGDNTEAFF	TGTGCCAGTAGTATCGGACAGGGGGATAACACTGAAGCTTTCTTT
TRBV2	TRBJ2-5	TRBD1	NA	CASITDRVGETQYF	TGTGCCAGCATCACAGACAGGGTGGGAGAGACCCAGTACTTC
TRBV9	TRBJ1-2	NA	NA	CASSVSGKGDGYTF	TGTGCCAGCAGCGTCTCAGGGAAAGGCGATGGCTACACCTTC
TRBV6-5	TRBJ1-2	TRBD1	NA	CASSYSGTVTNYGYTF	TGTGCCAGCAGTTACTCCGGGACAGTTACTAACTATGGCTACACCTTC
TRBV11-2	TRBJ1-5	TRBD1	few	CASSPSGGQPQHF	TGTGCCAGCAGCCCCTCAGGGGGTCAGCCCCAGCATTTT
TRBV28	TRBJ1-5	TRBD1	NA	CASSLLTGFRLNQPQHF	TGTGCCAGCAGTTTATTGACAGGGTTCCGCTTAAATCAGCCCCAGCATTTT
TRBV6-5	TRBJ2-5	NA	NA	CASSYWGSKETQYF	TGTGCCAGCAGTTATTGGGGCAGTAAAGAGACCCAGTACTTC
TRBV11-3	TRBJ2-3	TRBD1	NA	CASSKGDRGIADTQYF	TGTGCCAGCAGCAAGGGGGACAGGGGGATTGCAGATACGCAGTATTTT
TRBV18	TRBJ1-3	NA	NA	CASSPITAKSSGNTIYF	TGTGCCAGCTCACCGATCACAGCTAAATCCTCTGGAAACACCATATATTTT
TRBV7-9	TRBJ2-6	NA	NA	CASSSLSDSVSGANVLTF	TGTGCCAGCAGCTCCCTCTCGGACTCCGTTTCTGGGGCCAACGTCCTGACTTTC
TRBV28	TRBJ2-5	NA	NA	CASSLYRGKETQYF	TGTGCCAGCAGTTTATATCGCGGTAAAGAGACCCAGTACTTC
TRBV5-1	TRBJ1-2	NA	NA	CASSLVPTGIEGYTF	TGCGCCAGCAGCTTGGTGCCTACAGGGATAGAGGGCTACACCTTC
TRBV29-1	TRBJ2-7	NA	once	CSVGGEAYEQYF	TGCAGCGTTGGGGGGGAGGCCTACGAGCAGTACTTC
TRBV6-6	TRBJ2-7	TRBD1	NA	CASRSRGTGYRYEQYF	TGTGCCAGCAGAAGCAGGGGGACAGGGTATCGGTACGAGCAGTACTTC
TRBV7-2	TRBJ2-7	NA	NA	CASSWSGTTYYEQYF	TGTGCCAGCAGCTGGTCCGGGACAACCTACTACGAGCAGTACTTC
TRBV6-1	TRBJ1-2	NA	NA	CASSELKLRRDYGYTF	TGTGCCAGCAGTGAATTGAAGTTGAGGAGGGACTATGGCTACACCTTC
TRBV5-4	TRBJ2-7	TRBD1	NA	CASSAGTGPYEQYF	TGTGCCAGCAGCGCCGGGACAGGACCCTACGAGCAGTACTTC
TRBV7-2	TRBJ1-3	NA	NA	CASSYRPGNSGNTIYF	TGTGCCAGCAGCTACCGGCCAGGGAACTCTGGAAACACCATATATTTT
TRBV29-1	TRBJ1-1	NA	NA	CSVEAPRTEAFF	TGCAGCGTTGAAGCTCCTCGCACTGAAGCTTTCTTT
TRBV7-6	TRBJ2-5	NA	NA	CASSLAVDTQYF	TGTGCCAGCAGCTTAGCCGTAGATACCCAGTACTTC
TRBV6-5	TRBJ1-4	NA	NA	CASSYSAAATNEKLFF	TGTGCCAGCAGTTACTCCGCGGCTGCGACTAATGAAAAACTGTTTTTT
TRBV27	TRBJ1-4	NA	NA	CASSFRAGGEKLFF	TGTGCCAGCAGTTTTCGGGCCGGGGGTGAAAAACTGTTTTTT
TRBV5-1	TRBJ2-7	TRBD1	NA	CASSSLPGGISGYEQYF	TGCGCCAGCAGCTCACTCCCAGGGGGAATCTCTGGGTACGAGCAGTACTTC
TRBV2	TRBJ1-5	NA	NA	CASSKLGHLSNQPQHF	TGTGCCAGCAGCAAACTTGGACACCTGAGCAATCAGCCCCAGCATTTT
TRBV5-4	TRBJ2-3	TRBD1	NA	CASSGWDRPSTDTQYF	TGTGCCAGCAGCGGATGGGACAGACCTAGCACAGATACGCAGTATTTT
TRBV19	TRBJ1-1	NA	NA	CASSIDSVEGVNTEAFF	TGTGCCAGTAGTATCGACAGCGTCGAGGGGGTGAACACTGAAGCTTTCTTT
TRBV18	TRBJ2-7	TRBD1	NA	CASSPGSRQGREQYF	TGTGCCAGCTCACCAGGGTCGAGACAGGGGAGAGAGCAGTACTTC